Presented here are 14 T cell receptor beta chains from one specimen sequenced in a study of T cells in Graves' hyperthyroidism and ophthalmopathy. RNA transcripts served as the template for amplifying TCR beta CDR3 regions. The primer set for the first-round RT-PCR of the TCR CDR3 was HTBI. TCRdb reanalysed the multiplex PCR reads using MiXCR and keeps one entry per CDR3 protein. The profile covers roughly 500,000 distinct CDR3 sequences, with roughly 24% appearing a single time and 11% taken by the ten largest. Sequenced input: blood. The receptors derive from a woman in her thirties with Graves' ophthalmopathy.

This clonotype was found many times. V gene TRBV24-1 combines with J gene TRBJ2-7; D perhaps matches TRBD2 (5 bases). The CDR3 covers 12 residues. Per germline, CDR1 KGHDR and CDR2 SFDVKD. V was shortened by 11 bases and J by 0 bases, with 10 bases between the two germline ends. The CDR3 DNA is TGTGCCAACGGACTTCACTCCTACGAGCAGTACTTC. Encoded protein: CANGLHSYEQYF.

This clonotype was picked up many times. The chain recombines TRBV27 with TRBJ2-7; D is perhaps TRBD1 (6 bases). The V end lost 6 bases, the J end lost 7 bases, and 19 bases lay between the germline ends. This CDR3 spans 14 amino acids. In germline, CDR1 is MNHEY, CDR2 SMNVEV (reference sequence). The CDR3 sequence is CASSFGQSPGEQYF. CDR3 nucleotides: TGTGCCAGCAGCTTTGGACAGTCTCCCGGGGAGCAGTACTTC.

The chain couples TRBV28 to TRBJ2-5; 13 nucleotides agree with TRBD2. J gave up 4 bases and V 8 bases, and 7 bases lay outside the gene matches. CDR1 and CDR2 (germline): MDHEN, SYDVKM. This CDR3 has 15 residues. The CDR3 nucleotides read TGTGCCAGCCTTCTACTAGCGGGGGGGAGAGAGACCCAGTACTTC. Protein: CASLLLAGGRETQYF.

On this clonotype itself: One end of the junction fails to match germline, which may point to a read error. The chain employs TRBV6-5 and TRBJ1-1, with 7 bases fitting TRBD1. This CDR3 is built from 13 residues. CDR1 is MNHEY and CDR2 is SVGAGI in the germline V gene. The CDR3 coding sequence is TGTGCCAGCAGTTCGGGACAGAACACTGAAGCTTCCTTT. It codes for CASSSGQNTEASF.

The rearrangement uses TRBV5-1 and TRBJ2-5; D could derive from TRBD1 or TRBD2 (6 bases each). CDR1 is SGHRS, CDR2 YFSETQ, per germline. Between the trimmed V and J ends, which lost 3 bases and 5 bases, there was a span of 11 bases. This CDR3 region has 13 residues. The DNA of the CDR3 is TGCGCCAGCAGCTGGGGGGCCGGGGAGACCCAGTACTTC. It is translated as CASSWGAGETQYF.

This rearrangement joins TRBV13 to TRBJ2-7; the D is unclear. V lost 4 bases and J lost 3, with 22 bases in between. This CDR3 region has 17 residues. Germline V gene lookup returns CDR1 PRHDT and CDR2 FYEKMQ (reference sequence). The CDR3 is CASSSWTLSPQNYEQYF. The CDR3 DNA follows: TGTGCCAGCAGCTCTTGGACCCTTTCGCCCCAAAACTACGAGCAGTACTTC.

This sequence joins TRBV2 and TRBJ2-6, with D perhaps TRBD2 (5 bases). Trimming removed 6 bases from V and 3 bases from J, with 12 bases in between. The CDR3 is made up of 15 amino acids. Germline V gene sequence: CDR1 SNHLY, CDR2 FYNNEI. The chain's CDR3 is CASRVEGVGANVLTF. The CDR3 DNA reads TGTGCCAGCAGGGTAGAGGGTGTTGGGGCCAACGTCCTGACTTTC.

The J gene is TRBJ2-7, the V gene TRBV6-1; D is possibly TRBD1 or TRBD2 (5 bases each). The germline V gene encodes CDR1 MNHNS and CDR2 SASEGT. V lost 6 bases and J 2 bases, leaving 14 bases between the germline ends. The CDR3 has 14 residues. The CDR3 DNA reads TGTGCCAGCAGCCGGGACGACGCTGCCTACGAGCAGTACTTC. Translation gives CASSRDDAAYEQYF.

V gene TRBV2 combines with J gene TRBJ2-7, with D unclear. Germline V gene lookup returns CDR1 SNHLY and CDR2 FYNNEI. The CDR3 has 17 residues. Trimming stripped 3 bases from V and 0 bases from J, with 18 bases between. CDR3 protein: CASSDPVRALGSYEQYF. The CDR3 DNA follows: TGTGCCAGCAGTGACCCTGTCCGGGCCCTTGGCTCCTACGAGCAGTACTTC.

This clonotype was seen many times. The chain couples TRBV19 to TRBJ1-1, with 7 bases aligning to TRBD1. Germline loops: CDR1 LNHDA, CDR2 SQIVND (reference sequence). The CDR3 is 13 residues long. V was clipped by 6 bases and J by 4 bases; unmatched bases: 5. The CDR3 nucleotides read TGTGCCAGTAGCCCAACAGGGGTCACTGAAGCTTTCTTT. Translation: CASSPTGVTEAFF.

This clonotype was counted between two and nine times. V gene TRBV7-9 combines with J gene TRBJ1-6; D perhaps matches TRBD1 (5 bases). CDR3 length: 14 amino acids. Between the trimmed V and J ends, which lost 6 bases and 7 bases, there was a span of 13 bases. Germline-derived CDR1 and CDR2 are SEHNR and FQNEAQ (reference sequence). This chain's CDR3 is CASSYQGRNSPLHF. The CDR3 DNA reads TGTGCCAGCAGTTATCAGGGTCGCAATTCACCCCTCCACTTT.

In its sample, this clonotype was seen many times. Just one base apart from a much larger clone, this may be a read error. For the CDR3, the DNA is TGTGCCAGCAGTGGATATACAGGGGGTCAGCCCCAGCATTTT. This encodes CASSGYTGGQPQHF. The chain combines TRBV6-1 with TRBJ1-5; 8 bases fit TRBD1. Germline V gives CDR1 MNHNS, CDR2 SASEGT. The CDR3 sequence is 14 residues long. V shed 4 bases, J shed 6 bases, and the junction held 5 bases outside the gene matches.

This clonotype was seen at least ten times. J is TRBJ2-7 and V is TRBV11-1; D not certain. Germline-derived CDR1 and CDR2 are SGHAT and FQDESV (reference sequence). The V end was cut by 5 bases, the J end by 4 bases, with 15 bases between. The CDR3 sequence is 14 residues long. CDR3 in DNA: TGTGCCAGCAGCCACCGAACCCGGACGTACGAGCAGTACTTC. Its translation: CASSHRTRTYEQYF.

This clonotype was detected many times. The V gene is TRBV4-3, the J gene TRBJ1-1, with D tentatively TRBD1 (5 bases). This CDR3 region has 14 residues. Trimming stripped 1 base from V and 6 bases from J, with 12 bases between. Germline V gene lookup returns CDR1 LGHNA and CDR2 YSLEER. The CDR3 DNA sequence: TGCGCCAGCAGCCAAGTCGGGGGGAGACCTGAAGCTTTCTTT. It codes for CASSQVGGRPEAFF.